Each of the 19 T cell receptor beta chains below was sequenced from the same sample in a study of a mutant IDH1 vaccine in newly diagnosed glioma. Only in-frame clones appear in the TCRdb table, and some are missing; sequencing was by immunoSEQ multiplex PCR. The sample includes 23,000 or so clones, 93% of them seen just once. Time point in this sample: baseline, week 1 (first vaccination visit). Regarding treatment: pre-vaccination baseline after standard-of-care therapy. The source was PBMCs, collected from a glioma patient treated with radiotherapy, temozolomide or both. The receptors were sampled from a man aged 35 to 55 with glioma.

The V and J genes are TRBV6-1 and TRBJ1-5; 10 bases fit TRBD1. There are 15 residues in the CDR3. Germline-derived CDR1 and CDR2 are MNHNS and SASEGT. Trimming removed 5 bases from V and 6 bases from J; junction bases left unmatched: 7. The CDR3 DNA is TGTGCCAGCAGTACCCGACAGGGGGCAGCTCAGCCCCAGCATTTT. This gives the protein CASSTRQGAAQPQHF.

The rearrangement uses TRBV7-2 and TRBJ2-5; a possible D gene is TRBD1 (6 bases). The last part of the DNA fits TRBJ2-7 better; the J call may be wrong. This CDR3 has 14 amino acids. CDR1 and CDR2 from the germline V gene are SGHTA and FQGNSA. CDR3 region: CASSLGTSSYEQYF. CDR3 nucleotides: TGTGCCAGCAGCCTCGGGACATCATCCTACGAGCAGTACTTC.

J is TRBJ2-1 and V is TRBV7-9, with TRBD2 matching over 9 bases. The ends lost 5 bases at V and 6 bases at J; junction bases unmatched: 5. The CDR3 extends over 14 amino acids. The germline CDR1 and CDR2 sequences are SEHNR and FQNEAQ (reference sequence). The CDR3 coding sequence is TGTGCCAGCAGCCCCGAGGGACTAGCCAATGAGCAGTTCTTC. It is translated as CASSPEGLANEQFF. The whole variable domain, remainder taken from reference TRBV7-9 and TRBJ2-1, is DTGVSQNPRHKITKRGQNVTFRCDPISEHNRLYWYRQTLGQGPEFLTYFQNEAQLEKSRLLSDRFSAERPKGSFSTLEIQRTEQGDSAMYLCASSPEGLANEQFFGPGTRLTVL.

The CDR3 reads CASSLGIGKLFF. The CDR3 region has the DNA TGTGCCAGCAGCTTGGGAATTGGAAAACTGTTTTTT. The chain couples TRBV5-6 to TRBJ1-4; D not resolved. This CDR3 contains 12 residues. Per the germline V gene, CDR1 is SGHDT and CDR2 is YYEEEE. Trimming removed 0 bases from V and 10 bases from J, with 7 bases in between.

This chain links TRBV7-8 with TRBJ2-7; TRBD2 agrees at 11 bases. The trim removed 2 bases at V and 0 bases at J, leaving 6 bases unmatched. CDR3 length equals 17 residues. Germline assignment: CDR1 SGHVS and CDR2 FQNEAQ. The CDR3 DNA sequence: TGTGCCAGCAGCTTAACTAGCGGGAGCTACCACTCCTACGAGCAGTACTTC. Protein product: CASSLTSGSYHSYEQYF.

The J gene is TRBJ1-5, the V gene TRBV19; perhaps TRBD1 as D (6 bases). The CDR3 consists of 14 residues. The germline CDR1 and CDR2 sequences are LNHDA and SQIVND (reference sequence). V lost 3 bases, J lost 11 bases, and 17 bases lay in between. The chain's CDR3 is CASSIRRTDITQHF. In nucleotides, the CDR3 is TGTGCCAGTAGTATCAGGAGGACAGATATCACCCAGCATTTT.

The chain uses TRBV5-1 and TRBJ2-7; TRBD2 is a possible D gene (5 bases). Per the germline V gene, CDR1 is SGHRS and CDR2 is YFSETQ. The germline V and J ends were trimmed by 5 bases and 2 bases, with 11 bases remaining between them. This CDR3 has 13 residues. In DNA form, the CDR3 reads TGCGCCAGCAGGGGAGACGGGACCTACGAGCAGTACTTC. Amino acid sequence: CASRGDGTYEQYF.

The V and J genes are TRBV18 and TRBJ2-5, with 11 bases lining up with TRBD2. After removal of 3 bases from V and 2 bases from J, the junction contained 8 bases not matched to a gene. The CDR3 consists of 17 residues. The V gene's germline CDR1 is KGHSH and CDR2 LQKENI. Here the CDR3 reads CASSPLPSGGLQETQYF. The CDR3, as DNA: TGTGCCAGCTCACCTCTGCCTAGCGGGGGGTTACAAGAGACCCAGTACTTC.

This chain links TRBV7-6 with TRBJ2-7; 12 positions match TRBD1. V lost 5 bases, J lost 5 bases, and 7 bases stayed unmatched. Germline loops: CDR1 SGHVS, CDR2 FNYEAQ. This CDR3 has 15 residues. Written as DNA, the CDR3 is TGTGCCAGCAGCGAGACCGGGACAGGGGGCGACGAGCAGTACTTC. Translation gives CASSETGTGGDEQYF.

V gene TRBV2 combines with J gene TRBJ1-5; 7 bases align to TRBD1. The V gene end was trimmed by 6 bases and the J gene end by 7 bases; junction bases not matched to a gene: 9. CDR1 is SNHLY, CDR2 FYNNEI, per germline. This CDR3 has 14 residues. CDR3 residues: CASSRRDSLQPQHF. Written as DNA, the CDR3 is TGTGCCAGCAGCAGAAGGGACAGCTTACAGCCCCAGCATTTT.

CDR3 region: CASSGGLDTLHF. Written as DNA, the CDR3 is TGTGCCAGCAGTGGCGGACTCGACACCCTCCACTTT. This sequence joins TRBV2 and TRBJ1-6; no firm D call. The ends were cut back, 4 bases at V and 14 bases at J, with 12 bases in the middle. The CDR3 has 12 residues. Germline V CDR1 and CDR2: SNHLY, FYNNEI. Together with reference TRBV2 and TRBJ1-6, the CDR3 gives the full variable domain: EPEVTQTPSHQVTQMGQEVILRCVPISNHLYFYWYRQILGQKVEFLVSFYNNEISEKSEIFDDQFSVERPDGSNFTLKIRSTKLEDSAMYFCASSGGLDTLHFGNGTRLTVT.

This chain links TRBV5-1 with TRBJ1-2; 7 bases map to TRBD1. Losses at the gene ends were 2 bases for V and 4 bases for J; bases not matched to a gene: 5. CDR1 is SGHRS, CDR2 YFSETQ, per germline. The CDR3 length is 14 residues. CDR3 sequence reads: CASSLNQGGYGYTF. The CDR3 nucleotides are TGCGCCAGCAGCTTAAACCAGGGGGGCTATGGCTACACCTTC.

As for this clone: A read error may produce the germline difference seen at one junction end. The gene calls are TRBV7-9 and TRBJ2-7; 7 nucleotides match TRBD2. The CDR3 is 14 residues long. Germline values: CDR1 SEHNR, CDR2 FQNEAQ (reference sequence). DNA for the CDR3: TGTGCCAGCAGCATAGCGGGCTCCTCCTACGAGCAGTACTTC. Encoded protein: CASSIAGSSYEQYF.

The J gene is TRBJ1-5, the V gene TRBV19, with D hard to call. Trimming cost V 3 bases and J 5 bases, with 11 bases left between them. Germline assignment: CDR1 LNHDA and CDR2 SQIVND (reference sequence). The CDR3 totals 14 residues. CDR3 DNA sequence: TGTGCCAGTAGTATTGAACAGAATTATCAGCCCCAGCATTTT. Its protein is CASSIEQNYQPQHF. Full variable domain (rest looked up from reference TRBV19 and TRBJ1-5): DGGITQSPKYLFRKEGQNVTLSCEQNLNHDAMYWYRQDPGQGLRLIYYSQIVNDFQKGDIAEGYSVSREKKESFPLTVTSAQKNPTAFYLCASSIEQNYQPQHFGDGTRLSIL.

V is TRBV9 and J is TRBJ1-2, with TRBD1 matching 9 bases. Germline V gene sequence: CDR1 SGDLS, CDR2 YYNGEE. The CDR3 length is 18 residues. Germline trimming cut 0 bases from V and 2 bases from J; bases unmatched to any gene: 11. The CDR3 DNA is TGTGCCAGCAGCGTAGAATCTACGATCGGGACAGGGAACTATGGCTACACCTTC. Its protein is CASSVESTIGTGNYGYTF.

The rearrangement links TRBV2 to TRBJ1-2, with TRBD1 matching over 8 bases. V was clipped by 6 bases and J by 7 bases; unmatched bases: 7. Germline CDR1 reads SNHLY; CDR2 reads FYNNEI. The CDR3 is made up of 13 amino acids. The CDR3 sequence: CASSPTGAGGYTF. CDR3 nucleotide sequence: TGTGCCAGCAGCCCGACAGGGGCGGGTGGCTACACCTTC.

The V call is TRBV19, the J call TRBJ1-2, with D hard to call. Germline values: CDR1 LNHDA, CDR2 SQIVND (reference sequence). This CDR3 has 14 amino acids. Trimming stripped 6 bases from V and 2 bases from J, with 13 bases between. CDR3 in DNA: TGTGCCAGTAGCCTCAAGGCCTTGAACTATGGCTACACCTTC. It specifies CASSLKALNYGYTF.

The chain recombines TRBV30 with TRBJ2-7; 8 nucleotides align to TRBD2. The CDR3 is 14 amino acids. Germline lookup yields CDR1 GTSNPN and CDR2 SVGIG (reference sequence). With V trimmed by 2 bases and J by 1 base, 4 bases remained unmatched. CDR3 amino acids: CAWSRGGKSYEQYF. DNA of the CDR3: TGTGCCTGGAGTCGGGGGGGGAAATCCTACGAGCAGTACTTC.

The chain carries TRBV28 and TRBJ2-7, with 8 nucleotides matching TRBD2. The J segment lost 3 bases and the V segment lost 6 bases, leaving 4 bases of the junction unmatched. The germline CDR1 and CDR2 sequences are MDHEN and SYDVKM. The CDR3 length is 13 residues. The CDR3 region has the DNA TGTGCCAGCAGGGGCGGGGGGAACTACGAGCAGTACTTC. It codes for CASRGGGNYEQYF.